The present T cell receptor beta chain was sequenced within a study of T cell repertoires and HLA-DP antigens. Study at large: Transduced HeLa cells presented HLA-DP to CD4+ T cells. Average DNA input: 218.4 ng for CD137+CD4+ sorts, 950 to 1,500 ng pre-culture.

This CDR3 is built from 14 residues. Unmatched junction bases numbered 5, after V lost 5 bases and J lost 7 bases. CDR1 is MDHEN and CDR2 is SYDVKM in the germline V gene. Amplification used primers for 54 TRBV and 13 TRBJ segments. This table comes from immunoSEQ multiplex PCR, and its TCRdb copy is limited to in-frame clones, with some not included. Of over 60,000 clones detected, over 75% appear once; the ten largest clones hold 1.6%. This clone was counted once. The target antigen is unknown. Study results and limitations: Pre-culture clonality, 0.03 to 0.045, was far below sorted CD137+ clonality of about 0.4.

This sequence was found in a man between 60 and 75 years old in good health and CMV-seronegative. The rearrangement uses TRBV28 and TRBJ2-3; 11 bases map to TRBD2. Sequencing was performed on CD4+ T cells from PBMCs. CDR3 bases: TGTGCCAGCAGTAATAGCGGGGGGGGAAATACGCAGTATTTT. As protein: CASSNSGGGNTQYF. Based on the CDR3 plus reference TRBV28 and TRBJ2-3, the full variable domain is DVKVTQSSRYLVKRTGEKVFLECVQDMDHENMFWYRQDPGLGLRLIYFSYDVKMKEKGDIPEGYSVSREKKERFSLILESASTNQTSMYLCASSNSGGGNTQYFGPGTRLTVL.